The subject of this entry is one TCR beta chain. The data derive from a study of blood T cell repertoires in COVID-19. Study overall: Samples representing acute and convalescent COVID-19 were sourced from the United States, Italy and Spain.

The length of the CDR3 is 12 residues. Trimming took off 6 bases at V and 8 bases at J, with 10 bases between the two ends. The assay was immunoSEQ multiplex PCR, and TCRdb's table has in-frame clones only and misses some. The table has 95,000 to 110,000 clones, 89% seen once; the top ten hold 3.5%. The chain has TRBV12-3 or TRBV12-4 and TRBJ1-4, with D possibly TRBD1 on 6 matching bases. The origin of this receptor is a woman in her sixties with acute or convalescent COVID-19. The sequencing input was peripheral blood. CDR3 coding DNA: TGTGCCAGCAGCCCAGGGGTGGAAAAACTGTTTTTT. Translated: CASSPGVEKLFF.